These T cell receptor beta chains were read from a single sample in a study of blood T cell repertoires in COVID-19. Sequencing was performed with immunoSEQ multiplex PCR; in TCRdb, only in-frame clones are kept and a portion is missing. In the table there are more than 300,000 clones, over 85% of which are singletons. What was sequenced was PBMCs or T cells enriched from blood (not recorded which). The receptor set was obtained from a woman aged 25-40 years who had recovered from COVID-19. Each CDR3 is given with its conserved first and last residue. The listing skips clone size in some rows; elsewhere it reads once, few, many or a size class.

j_call: TRBJ2-5
clone_size: once
v_call: TRBV10-1
cdr3_aa: CASSENYMTQYF

j_call: TRBJ2-5
clone_size: NA
v_call: TRBV18
cdr3_aa: CASSPGQVGGETQYF

j_call: TRBJ1-1
clone_size: NA
v_call: TRBV7-2
cdr3_aa: CASSPQRTGNTEAFF

j_call: TRBJ2-7
clone_size: NA
v_call: TRBV9
cdr3_aa: CASSVQGSNEQYF

j_call: TRBJ2-2
clone_size: NA
v_call: TRBV7-9
cdr3_aa: CASSPMGQGAANTGELFF

j_call: TRBJ1-5
clone_size: NA
v_call: TRBV18
cdr3_aa: CASSPRAKAVGNQPQHF

j_call: TRBJ2-7
clone_size: NA
v_call: TRBV29-1
cdr3_aa: CSVEKLAGTYEQYF

j_call: TRBJ2-7
clone_size: NA
v_call: TRBV7-9
cdr3_aa: CASSPRTGTYEQYF

j_call: TRBJ1-1
clone_size: few
v_call: TRBV19
cdr3_aa: CASRGTAHTEAFF

j_call: TRBJ1-4
clone_size: NA
v_call: TRBV15
cdr3_aa: CATSATTGLNEKLFF

j_call: TRBJ2-7
clone_size: NA
v_call: TRBV18
cdr3_aa: CASSPRILAASSYEQYF

j_call: TRBJ2-2
clone_size: NA
v_call: TRBV7-9
cdr3_aa: CASSPTWPQGSNTGELFF

j_call: TRBJ1-1
clone_size: NA
v_call: TRBV11-3
cdr3_aa: CASSLRGNTEAFF

j_call: TRBJ2-2
clone_size: NA
v_call: TRBV16
cdr3_aa: CASSQLFGLTGGKTGELFF

j_call: TRBJ2-1
clone_size: NA
v_call: TRBV24-1
cdr3_aa: CATSDSRTGGNEQFF